These T cell receptor beta chains were read from a single sample in a study of T cell responses to AZD1222 COVID-19 vaccine. Measured with immunoSEQ multiplex PCR; TCRdb has only the in-frame clones, and not every one. This table has approximately 120,000 clones, more than 70% appearing once. This sample comprised peripheral blood, obtained 28 days after the second AZD1222 dose. Source of these receptors: an adult who received the AZD1222 COVID-19 vaccine. Both conserved end residues are part of each CDR3. D genes are given only for firm matches. For some rows the clone size is stated as once, few or many, or as a class when expanded; others skip it.

j_call: TRBJ1-5; d_call: TRBD1; v_call: TRBV27; clone_size: .; cdr3_aa: CASSTRQGIGNQPQHF; cdr3_nt: TGTGCCAGCAGTACGAGACAGGGGATTGGCAATCAGCCCCAGCATTTT
j_call: TRBJ2-5; d_call: TRBD1; v_call: TRBV19; clone_size: .; cdr3_aa: CATQDRLWGETQYF; cdr3_nt: TGTGCCACACAGGACAGGCTTTGGGGGGAGACCCAGTACTTC
j_call: TRBJ2-3; d_call: TRBD2; v_call: TRBV5-6; clone_size: .; cdr3_aa: CASSLLAGVTTDTQYF; cdr3_nt: TGTGCCAGCAGCTTACTAGCGGGGGTAACCACAGATACGCAGTATTTT
j_call: TRBJ1-2; d_call: TRBD1; v_call: TRBV5-6; clone_size: .; cdr3_aa: CASSADRDYGYTF; cdr3_nt: TGTGCCAGCAGCGCGGACAGGGACTATGGCTACACCTTC
j_call: TRBJ1-2; d_call: TRBD1; v_call: TRBV11-2; clone_size: .; cdr3_aa: CASSPGDRSELGYTF; cdr3_nt: TGTGCCAGCAGCCCCGGGGACAGGTCAGAACTAGGCTACACCTTC
j_call: TRBJ1-5; d_call: .; v_call: TRBV6-6; clone_size: once; cdr3_aa: CASNTWGGNQPQHF; cdr3_nt: TGTGCCAGTAACACGTGGGGGGGCAATCAGCCCCAGCATTTT
j_call: TRBJ1-2; d_call: TRBD1; v_call: TRBV7-2; clone_size: once; cdr3_aa: CASSTDRGIAGYTF; cdr3_nt: TGTGCCAGCAGCACCGACAGGGGGATTGCGGGCTACACCTTC
j_call: TRBJ1-5; d_call: .; v_call: TRBV6-2/TRBV6-3; clone_size: .; cdr3_aa: CASSPTRAGVGGNQPQHF; cdr3_nt: TGTGCCAGCAGCCCAACGAGGGCAGGAGTGGGGGGAAATCAGCCCCAGCATTTT
j_call: TRBJ2-7; d_call: TRBD1; v_call: TRBV3-1/TRBV3-2; clone_size: .; cdr3_aa: CASSQAPGQGYEQYF; cdr3_nt: TGTGCCAGCAGCCAGGCCCCGGGACAGGGCTACGAGCAGTACTTC
j_call: TRBJ1-2; d_call: .; v_call: TRBV4-2; clone_size: .; cdr3_aa: CASSQEWSGGYTF; cdr3_nt: TGTGCCAGCAGCCAAGAGTGGTCCGGTGGCTACACCTTC
j_call: TRBJ1-6; d_call: .; v_call: TRBV5-1; clone_size: .; cdr3_aa: CASSPRGQANSPLHF; cdr3_nt: TGCGCCAGCAGCCCCCGGGGGCAGGCCAATTCACCCCTCCACTTT
j_call: TRBJ2-2; d_call: TRBD1; v_call: TRBV7-2; clone_size: .; cdr3_aa: CASSSRQGTGELFF; cdr3_nt: TGTGCCAGCAGCTCGCGACAGGGTACCGGGGAGCTGTTTTTT
j_call: TRBJ1-4; d_call: TRBD1; v_call: TRBV7-2; clone_size: .; cdr3_aa: CASSWTGGTNEKLFF; cdr3_nt: TGTGCCAGCAGCTGGACAGGGGGAACTAATGAAAAACTGTTTTTT
j_call: TRBJ2-1; d_call: .; v_call: TRBV9; clone_size: few; cdr3_aa: CASSLQGWEQFF; cdr3_nt: TGTGCCAGCAGCTTACAGGGTTGGGAGCAGTTCTTC